These 7 T cell receptor beta chains share one sample of origin, sequenced in a study of cytomegalovirus exposure and HLA in healthy donors. Primers: 60 Vbeta forward and 13 Jbeta reverse. Sequenced by immunoSEQ multiplex PCR; TCRdb stores in-frame clones only, minus some. The sample shows roughly 150,000 clones, around four fifths of them seen only once. The sequenced sample was PBMCs. The receptor source for this set is a man in his late teens or twenties in good health and CMV-seropositive.

The chain carries TRBV6-1 and TRBJ1-1; tentative D call: TRBD1 (6 bases). CDR3 length: 12 residues. V was trimmed by 7 bases and J by 7 bases, leaving 13 bases between them. Germline V gene sequence: CDR1 MNHNS, CDR2 SASEGT. The CDR3: CASTEGVSEAFF. Written as DNA, the CDR3 is TGTGCCAGCACCGAGGGGGTAAGTGAAGCTTTCTTT.

The rearrangement uses TRBV19 and TRBJ1-1; no definite D call. The V and J ends lost 5 bases and 6 bases respectively, with 10 bases between them. This CDR3 contains 12 residues. From germline, CDR1 is LNHDA and CDR2 SQIVND (reference sequence). CDR3 protein: CASSFQEAEAFF. As DNA, the CDR3 is TGTGCCAGTAGTTTTCAGGAGGCTGAAGCTTTCTTT. Full variable domain (rest looked up from reference TRBV19 and TRBJ1-1): DGGITQSPKYLFRKEGQNVTLSCEQNLNHDAMYWYRQDPGQGLRLIYYSQIVNDFQKGDIAEGYSVSREKKESFPLTVTSAQKNPTAFYLCASSFQEAEAFFGQGTRLTVV.

In nucleotides, the CDR3 is TGTGCCAGCAGCTTTGGGGCGTATGGCTACACCTTC. This translates into CASSFGAYGYTF. This chain connects TRBV14 to TRBJ1-2, with D possibly being TRBD1 (5 bases). This CDR3 contains 12 residues. The V end lost 5 bases, the J end lost 5 bases, and 9 bases lay between the germline ends. CDR1 is SGHDN, CDR2 FVKESK, per germline.

The chain links TRBV27 to TRBJ1-2, with 8 bases fitting TRBD1. With 6 bases clipped from V and 8 bases from J, the junction kept 5 bases outside the gene matches. CDR3 length equals 12 residues. Looked up from germline, CDR1 is MNHEY and CDR2 is SMNVEV (reference sequence). CDR3 sequence reads: CASRRTGSGYTF. The DNA for the CDR3 is TGTGCCAGCAGGCGGACAGGGAGCGGCTACACCTTC.

Concerning this clone itself: Distinct nucleotide sequences in the sample also encode this CDR3. This chain uses TRBV11-3 with TRBJ2-7; 9 bases fit TRBD1. CDR1 is SGHNT, CDR2 YENEEA, per germline. V shed 4 bases, J shed 3 bases, and the junction held 1 base outside the gene matches. This CDR3 region has 13 residues. This chain's CDR3 is CASSSGQGYEQYF. CDR3 nucleotide sequence: TGTGCCAGCAGCTCGGGACAGGGCTACGAGCAGTACTTC.

The gene calls are TRBV29-1 and TRBJ2-1; D is perhaps TRBD1 (6 bases). Trimming pared 4 bases from V and 8 bases from J, leaving 12 bases between. CDR3 length equals 12 residues. Germline CDR1 SQVTM, CDR2 ANQGSEA. CDR3 in DNA: TGCAGCGTTGGAACGGCAGGGGATGAGCAGTTCTTC. As protein: CSVGTAGDEQFF.

This clone was seen more than once but under ten times. The chain is built from TRBV7-3 and TRBJ2-5, with D maybe TRBD2 (7 bases). V was shortened by 2 bases and J by 5 bases, with 15 bases between the two germline ends. This CDR3 is built from 15 residues. The germline gives CDR1 SGHTA, CDR2 FQGTGA. The CDR3 DNA reads TGTGCCAGCAGCTTACTGGTGGGGGGGCCTGAGACCCAGTACTTC. It specifies CASSLLVGGPETQYF.